This TCR beta chain was sequenced during a study of blood T cell repertoires in COVID-19. Measured with immunoSEQ multiplex PCR; TCRdb has only the in-frame clones, and not every one. The sample carries roughly 25,000 clones, 88% recorded once. This TCR was sampled from a man between 65 and 85 years old in a cohort sampled during active COVID-19. Sequencing used peripheral blood.

The CDR3 DNA is TGTGCCAGCAGGGGGAAGGGACAGGGCGATGAGCAGTTCTTC. Protein sequence: CASRGKGQGDEQFF. The rearrangement links TRBV9 to TRBJ2-1, with 9 bases aligning to TRBD1. CDR1 and CDR2 from the germline V gene are SGDLS and YYNGEE. V lost 5 bases, J lost 8 bases, and 8 bases stayed unmatched. CDR3 size: 14 residues.